These 5 T cell receptor beta chains originate from one sample sequenced in a study of beta chain features in type 1 diabetes. General study results and limits: Shorter TCRB CDR3s, moderately but significantly so, were found in Type 1 diabetes patients in all four CD4+ subsets.

Of the isolated RNA, all was reverse transcribed, and so the sequenced material was expressed TCRB transcripts. The method was immunoSEQ multiplex PCR; TCRdb's version includes in-frame clones alone and lacks a portion of them. Altogether 250,000 to 300,000 clones are present, about 13% being singletons, with the ten largest covering 0.017%. Their antigen targets remain unknown. The sequenced sample was naive CD4+ T cells from blood. Source of these receptors: a man aged 30 to 39 with type 1 diabetes.

This clone was recorded a few times. The CDR3 nucleotides are TGCGCCAGCAGCTCAAGACTAGACAATGAGCAGTTCTTC. Protein sequence: CASSSRLDNEQFF. The chain employs TRBV5-1 and TRBJ2-1; weak D call: TRBD2 (6 bases). The CDR3 sequence is 13 residues long. The V end was cut by 3 bases, the J end by 5 bases, with 9 bases between. Germline V CDR1 and CDR2: SGHRS, YFSETQ.

The V gene is TRBV18, the J gene TRBJ1-5, with D maybe TRBD1 (6 bases). V lost 6 bases to trimming and J lost 7 bases, with 13 bases between them. The CDR3 covers 13 residues. CDR1 is KGHSH, CDR2 LQKENI, per germline. CDR3 bases: TGTGCCAGCTCCCCAGGGGCAAGGCAGCCCCAGCATTTT. Translating gives CASSPGARQPQHF.

This clone was seen only a few times. J is TRBJ1-2 and V is TRBV5-6; no clear D. The CDR3 length is 14 residues. Germline CDR1 reads SGHDT; CDR2 reads YYEEEE. The V and J ends lost 4 bases and 1 base respectively, with 11 bases between them. CDR3 nucleotide sequence: TGTGCCAGCAGCCCCACTGCCTATAACTATGGCTACACCTTC. Translation gives CASSPTAYNYGYTF.

J is TRBJ1-2 and V is TRBV30; D ambiguous. Germline lookup yields CDR1 GTSNPN and CDR2 SVGIG (reference sequence). With 0 bases removed from V and 7 bases from J, the gap between germline ends came to 6 bases. CDR3 length equals 11 residues. CDR3 DNA sequence: TGTGCCTGGAGTGTTTTCGGTGGCTACACCTTC. It encodes CAWSVFGGYTF.

V gene TRBV5-1 combines with J gene TRBJ2-5; tentative D call: TRBD2 (5 bases). This CDR3 spans 14 amino acids. From germline, CDR1 is SGHRS and CDR2 YFSETQ. V lost 0 bases and J lost 9, with 15 bases in between. CDR3 loop: CASSLGTGQTAQYF. CDR3 nucleotides: TGCGCCAGCAGCTTGGGGACTGGGCAGACGGCCCAGTACTTC.